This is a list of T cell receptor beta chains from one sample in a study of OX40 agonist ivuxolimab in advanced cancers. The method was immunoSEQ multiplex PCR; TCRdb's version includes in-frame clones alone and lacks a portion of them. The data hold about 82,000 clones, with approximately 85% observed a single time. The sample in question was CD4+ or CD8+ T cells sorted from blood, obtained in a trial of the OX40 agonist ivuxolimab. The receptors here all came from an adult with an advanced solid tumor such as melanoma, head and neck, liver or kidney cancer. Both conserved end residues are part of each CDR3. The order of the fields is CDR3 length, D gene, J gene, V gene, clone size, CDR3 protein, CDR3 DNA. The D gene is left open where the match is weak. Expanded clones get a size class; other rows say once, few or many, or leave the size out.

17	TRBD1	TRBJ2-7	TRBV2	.	CASIFGSIGQGSYEQYF	TGTGCCAGCATATTTGGGTCCATCGGACAGGGCTCCTACGAGCAGTACTTC
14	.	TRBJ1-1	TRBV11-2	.	CASSLRPSGTEAFF	TGTGCCAGCAGCTTAAGGCCTTCGGGGACTGAAGCTTTCTTT
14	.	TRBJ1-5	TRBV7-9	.	CASSRGTENQPQHF	TGTGCCAGCAGCCGAGGGACGGAAAATCAGCCCCAGCATTTT
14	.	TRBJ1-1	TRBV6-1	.	CASTRGREDTEAFF	TGTGCCAGCACTAGAGGCAGGGAGGACACTGAAGCTTTCTTT
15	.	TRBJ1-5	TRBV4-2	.	CASSQDGGGQQPQHF	TGTGCCAGCAGCCAAGACGGGGGCGGACAACAGCCCCAGCATTTT
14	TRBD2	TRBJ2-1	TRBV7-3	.	CASSDLGLAGEQFF	TGTGCCAGCAGCGATCTGGGACTAGCGGGAGAGCAGTTCTTC
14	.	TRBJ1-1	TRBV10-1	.	CASSPQGLSTEAFF	TGCGCCAGCAGTCCGCAGGGGCTGAGCACTGAAGCTTTCTTT
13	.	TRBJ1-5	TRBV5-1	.	CASRTGSNQPQHF	TGCGCCAGCCGCACAGGCAGCAATCAGCCCCAGCATTTT
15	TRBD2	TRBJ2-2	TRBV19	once	CASSTLAGRTGELFF	TGTGCCAGTAGTACCCTAGCGGGGCGCACCGGGGAGCTGTTTTTT
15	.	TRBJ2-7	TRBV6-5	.	CASSSPSGGSRSQYF	TGTGCCAGCAGTTCCCCCTCTGGCGGGTCGCGGTCGCAGTACTTC
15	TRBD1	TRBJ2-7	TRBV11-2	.	CASSLTGASSYEQYF	TGTGCCAGCAGCTTAACAGGGGCCTCCTCCTACGAGCAGTACTTC
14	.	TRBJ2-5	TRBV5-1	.	CASSLAMYQETQYF	TGCGCCAGCAGCTTGGCGATGTACCAAGAGACCCAGTACTTC
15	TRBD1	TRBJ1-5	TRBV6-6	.	CASYDRAYSNQPQHF	TGTGCCAGTTACGACAGGGCCTATAGCAATCAGCCCCAGCATTTT
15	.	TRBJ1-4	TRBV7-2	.	CASSQEGRPNEKLFF	TGTGCCAGCAGCCAAGAGGGGCGACCTAATGAAAAACTGTTTTTT
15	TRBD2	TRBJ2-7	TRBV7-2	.	CASSSRGGALYEQYF	TGTGCCAGCAGCTCCCGGGGAGGGGCCCTCTACGAGCAGTACTTC
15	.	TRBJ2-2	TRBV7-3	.	CASSLSLTNTGELFF	TGTGCCAGCAGCTTGAGTCTAACGAACACCGGGGAGCTGTTTTTT
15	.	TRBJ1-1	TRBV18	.	CASSPNWGADTEAFF	TGTGCCAGCTCACCAAACTGGGGCGCGGACACTGAAGCTTTCTTT
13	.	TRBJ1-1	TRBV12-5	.	CASGLGQYTEAFF	TGTGCTAGTGGTTTAGGACAGTACACTGAAGCTTTCTTT
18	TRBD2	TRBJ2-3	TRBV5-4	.	CASSSGGPTSGSSDTQYF	TGTGCCAGCAGCTCCGGCGGACCTACTAGCGGGAGTTCAGATACGCAGTATTTT
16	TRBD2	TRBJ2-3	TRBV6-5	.	CASSYSSPGAGDTQYF	TGTGCCAGCAGTTACTCTAGTCCGGGAGCGGGGGATACGCAGTATTTT
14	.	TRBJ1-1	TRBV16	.	CASSPRGIHTEAFF	TGTGCCAGCAGCCCCAGGGGTATTCACACTGAAGCTTTCTTT
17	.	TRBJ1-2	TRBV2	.	CASRNRGGPRSNYGYTF	TGTGCCAGCAGGAATAGGGGGGGCCCTCGATCAAACTATGGCTACACCTTC
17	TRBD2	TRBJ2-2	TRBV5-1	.	CASSPDTSGKRTGELFF	TGCGCCAGCAGCCCGGATACTAGCGGGAAAAGAACCGGGGAGCTGTTTTTT
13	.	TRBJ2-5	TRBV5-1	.	CASSLDSLGTQYF	TGCGCCAGCAGCTTGGATTCGTTGGGGACCCAGTACTTC
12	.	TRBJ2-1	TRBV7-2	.	CASSQYRDEQFF	TGTGCCAGCAGCCAATATCGCGATGAGCAGTTCTTC
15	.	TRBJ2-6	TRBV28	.	CASSPLDSGANVLTF	TGTGCCAGCAGTCCACTCGACTCTGGGGCCAACGTCCTGACTTTC
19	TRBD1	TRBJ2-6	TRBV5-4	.	CASSLDVGQGRTGANVLTF	TGTGCCAGCAGCTTGGATGTGGGACAGGGAAGAACTGGGGCCAACGTCCTGACTTTC
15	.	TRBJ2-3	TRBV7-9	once	CASSFRGTSTDTQYF	TGTGCCAGCAGCTTTCGGGGGACTAGCACAGATACGCAGTATTTT
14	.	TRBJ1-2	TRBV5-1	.	CASRVTGTDYGYTF	TGCGCCAGCAGAGTTACCGGGACGGACTATGGCTACACCTTC